The rows below give T cell receptor beta chains drawn from one sample of a study of long-term antiretroviral therapy in people with HIV. Profiled with immunoSEQ multiplex PCR; TCRdb holds only in-frame clones, not every one. This table holds 15,000 to 20,000 clones, roughly 95% found once. Sequenced material: unsorted PBMCs, taken around 10 years after starting antiretroviral therapy. These receptors all come from a man aged 30-40 years with HIV. CDR3s include the opening cysteine and the closing phenylalanine or tryptophan. A D gene is named only where the DNA matches it firmly. The size of a clone is reported for some rows only, either as once, few or many, or as a class for expanded clones.

clone size: NA
J gene: TRBJ1-1
V gene: TRBV6-1
D gene: NA
CDR3 length: 13
CDR3 DNA: TGTGCCAGCAGAGGAAGGCAGGAAAGTGAAGCTTTCTTT
CDR3 protein: CASRGRQESEAFF

clone size: NA
J gene: TRBJ2-1
V gene: TRBV5-1
D gene: TRBD2
CDR3 length: 17
CDR3 DNA: TGCGCCAGCAGCTTGGATCCTAGCGGGGGGGTTTACAATGAGCAGTTCTTC
CDR3 protein: CASSLDPSGGVYNEQFF

clone size: once
J gene: TRBJ2-1
V gene: TRBV5-1
D gene: TRBD1
CDR3 length: 14
CDR3 DNA: TGCGCCAGCAGCGAGGGACAGGGGGACAATGAGCAGTTCTTC
CDR3 protein: CASSEGQGDNEQFF

clone size: NA
J gene: TRBJ1-3
V gene: TRBV7-9
D gene: NA
CDR3 length: 15
CDR3 DNA: TGTGCCAGCAGCTTAGTAGGGGCCTACGGAAACACCATATATTTT
CDR3 protein: CASSLVGAYGNTIYF

clone size: NA
J gene: TRBJ2-3
V gene: TRBV5-4
D gene: NA
CDR3 length: 15
CDR3 DNA: TGTGCCAGCGGGGCAGGGGTAGCAGGTTCAGATACGCAGTATTTT
CDR3 protein: CASGAGVAGSDTQYF

clone size: NA
J gene: TRBJ2-1
V gene: TRBV5-1
D gene: NA
CDR3 length: 11
CDR3 DNA: TGCGCCAGCAGCTTGTGGAATGAGCAGTTCTTC
CDR3 protein: CASSLWNEQFF

clone size: once
J gene: TRBJ2-2
V gene: TRBV5-4
D gene: NA
CDR3 length: 15
CDR3 DNA: TGTGCCAGCAGCCGAGACAGCTTCGAACAAGAGGAGCTGTTTTTT
CDR3 protein: CASSRDSFEQEELFF

clone size: NA
J gene: TRBJ1-2
V gene: TRBV7-8
D gene: NA
CDR3 length: 19
CDR3 DNA: TGTGCCAGCAGCTTAGGTTTTGAAGTTGTGGCAGGGGATGCCTATGGCTACACCTTC
CDR3 protein: CASSLGFEVVAGDAYGYTF

clone size: once
J gene: TRBJ1-2
V gene: TRBV28
D gene: TRBD1
CDR3 length: 15
CDR3 DNA: TGTGCCAGCAGTTTCGCGGACAGGGGTGGCTATGGCTACACCTTC
CDR3 protein: CASSFADRGGYGYTF

clone size: NA
J gene: TRBJ2-2
V gene: TRBV9
D gene: TRBD2
CDR3 length: 15
CDR3 DNA: TGTGCCAGCAGCGCCACCCTAGCGGGCACCGGGGAGCTGTTTTTT
CDR3 protein: CASSATLAGTGELFF

clone size: NA
J gene: TRBJ1-2
V gene: TRBV27
D gene: TRBD1
CDR3 length: 14
CDR3 DNA: TGTGCCAGCAGTACCGGGACAGGGGGCCTTGGCTACACCTTC
CDR3 protein: CASSTGTGGLGYTF

clone size: once
J gene: TRBJ1-2
V gene: TRBV9
D gene: NA
CDR3 length: 12
CDR3 DNA: TGTGCCAGCAGCCCGGGGGACTTTGGCTACACCTTC
CDR3 protein: CASSPGDFGYTF

clone size: NA
J gene: TRBJ2-6
V gene: TRBV5-1
D gene: NA
CDR3 length: 14
CDR3 DNA: TGCGCCAGCCGAAACCCATCTGGGGCCAACGTCCTGACTTTC
CDR3 protein: CASRNPSGANVLTF

clone size: NA
J gene: TRBJ1-5
V gene: TRBV7-9
D gene: NA
CDR3 length: 13
CDR3 DNA: TGTGCCAGCAGCTTAGAAGAGGATCAGCCCCAGCATTTT
CDR3 protein: CASSLEEDQPQHF

clone size: NA
J gene: TRBJ1-6
V gene: TRBV5-1
D gene: NA
CDR3 length: 14
CDR3 DNA: TGCGCCAGCAGCTTGGACAGGTCGAATTCACCCCTCCACTTT
CDR3 protein: CASSLDRSNSPLHF

clone size: NA
J gene: TRBJ1-4
V gene: TRBV19
D gene: NA
CDR3 length: 15
CDR3 DNA: TGTGCCAGCTGCAGGACATCGCCAACTAATGAAAAACTGTTTTTT
CDR3 protein: CASCRTSPTNEKLFF

clone size: NA
J gene: TRBJ2-1
V gene: TRBV7-8
D gene: NA
CDR3 length: 15
CDR3 DNA: TGTGCCAGCAGCTTAAGGGAGGCCTCCTACAATGAGCAGTTCTTC
CDR3 protein: CASSLREASYNEQFF

clone size: NA
J gene: TRBJ1-6
V gene: TRBV6-6
D gene: NA
CDR3 length: 14
CDR3 DNA: TGTGCCAGCAGTTACACAAGACTCAATTCACCCCTCCACTTT
CDR3 protein: CASSYTRLNSPLHF

clone size: NA
J gene: TRBJ1-1
V gene: TRBV28
D gene: TRBD1
CDR3 length: 19
CDR3 DNA: TGTGCCACCTACGGGGAGGCCTATGGAGGGGGCGGTTTGCGGACTGAAGCTTTCTTT
CDR3 protein: CATYGEAYGGGGLRTEAFF

clone size: once
J gene: TRBJ2-2
V gene: TRBV5-1
D gene: TRBD1
CDR3 length: 15
CDR3 DNA: TGCGCCAGCAGCAAAGGACAGGGAAGGACCGGGGAGCTGTTTTTT
CDR3 protein: CASSKGQGRTGELFF

clone size: NA
J gene: TRBJ2-2
V gene: TRBV28
D gene: NA
CDR3 length: 13
CDR3 DNA: TGTGCCAGCAGTAACAGCCCCACCGGGGAGCTGTTTTTT
CDR3 protein: CASSNSPTGELFF

clone size: NA
J gene: TRBJ2-5
V gene: TRBV5-5
D gene: NA
CDR3 length: 15
CDR3 DNA: TGTGCCAGCAGCTTGTCAGGGGGGAGCCAAGAGACCCAGTACTTC
CDR3 protein: CASSLSGGSQETQYF

clone size: NA
J gene: TRBJ2-2
V gene: TRBV9
D gene: NA
CDR3 length: 16
CDR3 DNA: TGTGCCAGCAGCGTAGGTCCACAGGGTGCAGGCGGGGAGCTGTTTTTT
CDR3 protein: CASSVGPQGAGGELFF

clone size: once
J gene: TRBJ2-3
V gene: TRBV5-1
D gene: NA
CDR3 length: 14
CDR3 DNA: TGCGCCAGCGAAGAGGAGGGTAACACAGATACGCAGTATTTT
CDR3 protein: CASEEEGNTDTQYF

clone size: NA
J gene: TRBJ2-7
V gene: TRBV4-1
D gene: NA
CDR3 length: 13
CDR3 DNA: TGCGCCAGCAGCCAAGCTTTAGGTTACGAGCAGTACTTC
CDR3 protein: CASSQALGYEQYF

clone size: NA
J gene: TRBJ2-1
V gene: TRBV7-9
D gene: NA
CDR3 length: 14
CDR3 DNA: TGTGCCAGCAGCTTAGCGGTGCAAACAAATGAGCAGTTCTTC
CDR3 protein: CASSLAVQTNEQFF

clone size: NA
J gene: TRBJ1-2
V gene: TRBV7-9
D gene: NA
CDR3 length: 13
CDR3 DNA: TGTGCCAGCAGCTTAGGTTCGGGGCGTGGCTACACCTTC
CDR3 protein: CASSLGSGRGYTF

clone size: NA
J gene: TRBJ1-2
V gene: TRBV10-3
D gene: TRBD1
CDR3 length: 13
CDR3 DNA: TGTGCCATCACTGAACAGGGGGCGCAAGGCTACACCTTC
CDR3 protein: CAITEQGAQGYTF

clone size: NA
J gene: TRBJ2-1
V gene: TRBV5-1
D gene: NA
CDR3 length: 14
CDR3 DNA: TGCGCCAGCAGCCCCGACTACCCCTACAATGAGCAGTTCTTC
CDR3 protein: CASSPDYPYNEQFF

clone size: once
J gene: TRBJ1-1
V gene: TRBV6-1
D gene: NA
CDR3 length: 12
CDR3 DNA: TGTGCCAGCAGTGACAGGGTGACTGAAGCTTTCTTT
CDR3 protein: CASSDRVTEAFF

clone size: NA
J gene: TRBJ2-4
V gene: TRBV18
D gene: TRBD1
CDR3 length: 17
CDR3 DNA: TGTGCCAGCTCACCTCCCGGGACAGTTATAGCCAAAAACATTCAGTACTTC
CDR3 protein: CASSPPGTVIAKNIQYF

clone size: once
J gene: TRBJ1-2
V gene: TRBV11-2
D gene: NA
CDR3 length: 14
CDR3 DNA: TGTGCCAGCAGCTTAGCGGGGGTTAACTATGGCTACACCTTC
CDR3 protein: CASSLAGVNYGYTF

clone size: NA
J gene: TRBJ2-1
V gene: TRBV13
D gene: TRBD2
CDR3 length: 14
CDR3 DNA: TGTGCCAGCAGTAGTAGCGGGGGGGTAAATGAGCAGTTCTTC
CDR3 protein: CASSSSGGVNEQFF

clone size: NA
J gene: TRBJ1-1
V gene: TRBV2
D gene: NA
CDR3 length: 13
CDR3 DNA: TGTGCCCAGCAGACCGAGATGAACACTGAAGCTTTCTTT
CDR3 protein: CAQQTEMNTEAFF

clone size: NA
J gene: TRBJ1-4
V gene: TRBV7-6
D gene: NA
CDR3 length: 15
CDR3 DNA: TGTGCCAGCAGCTTAGCGCGGGGGTTCGGTGAAAAACTGTTTTTT
CDR3 protein: CASSLARGFGEKLFF

clone size: NA
J gene: TRBJ2-7
V gene: TRBV10-2
D gene: TRBD2
CDR3 length: 14
CDR3 DNA: TGCGCCAGCAAACAAACGGGACTAGCCTACGGGCAGTACTTC
CDR3 protein: CASKQTGLAYGQYF

clone size: NA
J gene: TRBJ2-2
V gene: TRBV7-8
D gene: NA
CDR3 length: 16
CDR3 DNA: TGTGCCAGCAGCCGAGGGGGAGGGCCGAACACCGGGGAGCTGTTTTTT
CDR3 protein: CASSRGGGPNTGELFF

clone size: NA
J gene: TRBJ1-1
V gene: TRBV28
D gene: NA
CDR3 length: 13
CDR3 DNA: TGTGCCAGCAGTTACTGGGGGAACACTGAAGCTTTCTTT
CDR3 protein: CASSYWGNTEAFF

clone size: NA
J gene: TRBJ2-3
V gene: TRBV7-2
D gene: TRBD2
CDR3 length: 17
CDR3 DNA: TGTGCCAGCAGCCCTTTCGGGGCGGGGGTTAGGACAGATACGCAGTATTTT
CDR3 protein: CASSPFGAGVRTDTQYF

clone size: NA
J gene: TRBJ2-7
V gene: TRBV27
D gene: NA
CDR3 length: 13
CDR3 DNA: TGTGCCAGCAGTTCCTCAGACGGGGGTGAGCAGTACTTC
CDR3 protein: CASSSSDGGEQYF

clone size: NA
J gene: TRBJ2-3
V gene: TRBV4-1
D gene: NA
CDR3 length: 13
CDR3 DNA: TGCGCCACCTCTACAATTATGTCAGATACGCAGTATTTT
CDR3 protein: CATSTIMSDTQYF

clone size: NA
J gene: TRBJ1-2
V gene: TRBV9
D gene: NA
CDR3 length: 13
CDR3 DNA: TGTGCCAGCAGCGTCCGGGACTCCCCTATTTACACCTTC
CDR3 protein: CASSVRDSPIYTF

clone size: NA
J gene: TRBJ2-5
V gene: TRBV7-9
D gene: NA
CDR3 length: 12
CDR3 DNA: TGTGCTTTACAGGGACCCAAAGAGACCCAGTACTTC
CDR3 protein: CALQGPKETQYF

clone size: NA
J gene: TRBJ1-2
V gene: TRBV6-5
D gene: NA
CDR3 length: 15
CDR3 DNA: TGTGCCAGCAGAAACCCGGGGGGCGCGCATTCTGGCTACACCTTC
CDR3 protein: CASRNPGGAHSGYTF

clone size: NA
J gene: TRBJ2-3
V gene: TRBV19
D gene: TRBD2
CDR3 length: 14
CDR3 DNA: TGTGCCAGTAGTCCGCGACTTGGGGGGGGACCGCAGTATTTT
CDR3 protein: CASSPRLGGGPQYF

clone size: NA
J gene: TRBJ1-5
V gene: TRBV28
D gene: NA
CDR3 length: 16
CDR3 DNA: TGTGCCAGCTTATGGGGCGGGACAAATAGCAATCAGCCCCAGCATTTT
CDR3 protein: CASLWGGTNSNQPQHF

clone size: NA
J gene: TRBJ1-1
V gene: TRBV19
D gene: NA
CDR3 length: 15
CDR3 DNA: TGTGCCAGTCTATCGCGGGACGGGACTTACACTGAAGCTTTCTTT
CDR3 protein: CASLSRDGTYTEAFF

clone size: once
J gene: TRBJ1-5
V gene: TRBV28
D gene: TRBD1
CDR3 length: 18
CDR3 DNA: TGTGCCAGCAGTGCTCCGGGACAGGGGGCTTTGGGGAATCAGCCCCAGCATTTT
CDR3 protein: CASSAPGQGALGNQPQHF

clone size: once
J gene: TRBJ2-3
V gene: TRBV4-1
D gene: NA
CDR3 length: 17
CDR3 DNA: TGCGCCAGCAGCCAAGCACAGGGAGTGAGGGGGACAGATACGCAGTATTTT
CDR3 protein: CASSQAQGVRGTDTQYF

clone size: NA
J gene: TRBJ2-2
V gene: TRBV7-3
D gene: TRBD2
CDR3 length: 15
CDR3 DNA: TGTGCCAGCAGCACGGGACTAGCGGGCACCGGGGAGCTGTTTTTT
CDR3 protein: CASSTGLAGTGELFF

clone size: NA
J gene: TRBJ1-2
V gene: TRBV6-1
D gene: NA
CDR3 length: 12
CDR3 DNA: TGTGCCAGCAGTGAAGCAGGGAATGGCTACACCTTC
CDR3 protein: CASSEAGNGYTF

clone size: NA
J gene: TRBJ1-1
V gene: TRBV10-3
D gene: NA
CDR3 length: 12
CDR3 DNA: TGTGCCATCAGTGAAGGGTACACTGAAGCTTTCTTT
CDR3 protein: CAISEGYTEAFF

clone size: NA
J gene: TRBJ2-3
V gene: TRBV5-8
D gene: NA
CDR3 length: 15
CDR3 DNA: TGTGCCAGCAGCCGACAGGCCGCTAGCACAGATACGCAGTATTTT
CDR3 protein: CASSRQAASTDTQYF

clone size: NA
J gene: TRBJ1-1
V gene: TRBV27
D gene: TRBD1
CDR3 length: 15
CDR3 DNA: TGTGCCAGCAGCACACCGGGACAGGGATCCGGTGAAGCTTTCTTT
CDR3 protein: CASSTPGQGSGEAFF

clone size: NA
J gene: TRBJ2-7
V gene: TRBV2
D gene: TRBD2
CDR3 length: 14
CDR3 DNA: TGTGCCAGCCTAGCGGGGGGAAGCTCCTACGAGCAGTACTTC
CDR3 protein: CASLAGGSSYEQYF